This TCR beta chain was sequenced in a study of chemoradiotherapy in HPV16-positive cancers. As for this clone: Its specificity is not known.

The data were produced by immunoSEQ multiplex PCR, yet TCRdb's version contains in-frame clones alone and is incomplete. The sample lists more than 2,000 clones; approximately 83% were seen once. Overall study results and limits: The functional HPV-specific definition rests on just a couple of HPV16-positive patients.

The CDR3 sequence is 16 residues long. The germline CDR1 and CDR2 sequences are SGHNT and YENEEA. V dropped 4 bases and J dropped 1; count of bases not matched to a gene: 6. The sequence derives from a human donor with HPV-associated anogenital cancer. The chain links TRBV11-3 to TRBJ2-2; TRBD1 agrees at 7 bases. This specimen was tumor tissue, taken from a patient who underwent chemoradiotherapy. The CDR3 DNA follows: TGTGCCAGCAGCTCCCGGACAGGCCTGAACACCGGGGAGCTGTTTTTT. Its translation: CASSSRTGLNTGELFF.